Sequencing of this T cell receptor (beta chain) was carried out in a study of blood T cell repertoires in COVID-19. Study summary: T cells, B-cell-depleted T cells, or PBMCs provided the cDNA or gDNA that served as material.

Germline lookup yields CDR1 SEHNR and CDR2 FQNEAQ (reference sequence). V was clipped by 5 bases and J by 3 bases, with 17 bases between them. The CDR3 loop spans 15 amino acids. TCRdb's copy holds only in-frame clones and misses some; the assay was immunoSEQ multiplex PCR. The sample holds under 200,000 clones, approximately 84% seen once. The chain has TRBV7-9 and TRBJ2-7; D may be TRBD1 (6 bases). The sequencing input was PBMCs or T cells enriched from blood (not recorded which). This receptor was identified in a woman aged 50 to 60 who had recovered from COVID-19. CDR3 in DNA: TGTGCCAGCAGCCTCGGACAGTTAGGCGACTACGAGCAGTACTTC. Translating gives CASSLGQLGDYEQYF.